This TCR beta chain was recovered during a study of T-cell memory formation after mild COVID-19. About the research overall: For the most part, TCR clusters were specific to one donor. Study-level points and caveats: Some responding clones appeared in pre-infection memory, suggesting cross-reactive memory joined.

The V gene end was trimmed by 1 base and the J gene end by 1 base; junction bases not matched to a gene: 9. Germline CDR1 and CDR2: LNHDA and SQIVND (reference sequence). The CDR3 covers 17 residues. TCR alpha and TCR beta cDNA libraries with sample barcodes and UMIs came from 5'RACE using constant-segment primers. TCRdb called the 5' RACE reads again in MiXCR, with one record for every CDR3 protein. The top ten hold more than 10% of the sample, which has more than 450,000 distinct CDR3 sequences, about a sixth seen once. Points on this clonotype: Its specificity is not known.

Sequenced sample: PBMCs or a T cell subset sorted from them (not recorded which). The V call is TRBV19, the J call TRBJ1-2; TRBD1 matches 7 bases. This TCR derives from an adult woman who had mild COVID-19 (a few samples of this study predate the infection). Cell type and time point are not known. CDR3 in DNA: TGTGCCAGTAGTATAGCAGGGGGACTACGATTTAACTATGGCTACACCTTC. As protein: CASSIAGGLRFNYGYTF.